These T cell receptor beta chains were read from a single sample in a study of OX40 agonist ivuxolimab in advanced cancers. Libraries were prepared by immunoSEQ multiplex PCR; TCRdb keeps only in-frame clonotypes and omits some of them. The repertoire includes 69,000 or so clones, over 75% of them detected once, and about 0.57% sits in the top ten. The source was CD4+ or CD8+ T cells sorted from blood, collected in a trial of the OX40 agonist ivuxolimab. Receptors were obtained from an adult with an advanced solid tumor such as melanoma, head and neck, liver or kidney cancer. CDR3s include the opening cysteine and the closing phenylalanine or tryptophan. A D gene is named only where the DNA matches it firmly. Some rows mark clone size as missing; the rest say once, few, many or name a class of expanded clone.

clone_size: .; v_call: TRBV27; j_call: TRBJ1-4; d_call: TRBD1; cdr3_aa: CASGGSPGQGNEKLFF; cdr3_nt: TGTGCCAGCGGAGGATCCCCGGGACAGGGGAATGAAAAACTGTTTTTT
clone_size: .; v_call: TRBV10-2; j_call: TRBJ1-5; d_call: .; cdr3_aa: CASRRDSNQPQHF; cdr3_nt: TGCGCCAGCAGGAGAGATAGCAATCAGCCCCAGCATTTT
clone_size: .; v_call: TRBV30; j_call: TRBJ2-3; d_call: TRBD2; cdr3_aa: CAWSLAGGQGTQYF; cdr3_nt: TGTGCCTGGAGTCTAGCGGGGGGGCAAGGTACGCAGTATTTT
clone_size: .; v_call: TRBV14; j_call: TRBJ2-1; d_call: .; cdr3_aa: CASSRGPSEQFF; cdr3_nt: TGTGCCAGCAGCCGAGGCCCGAGTGAGCAGTTCTTC
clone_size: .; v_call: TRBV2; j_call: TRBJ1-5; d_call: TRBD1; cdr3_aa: CASRAKGASGQPQHF; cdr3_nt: TGTGCCAGCAGGGCTAAGGGGGCGTCGGGTCAGCCCCAGCATTTT
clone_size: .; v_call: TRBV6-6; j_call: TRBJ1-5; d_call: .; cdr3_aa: CASRDGGSLNQPQHF; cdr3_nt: TGTGCCAGCAGGGATGGCGGGTCTTTAAATCAGCCCCAGCATTTT
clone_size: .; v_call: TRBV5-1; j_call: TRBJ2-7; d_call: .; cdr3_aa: CASSLLAASYEQYF; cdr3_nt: TGCGCCAGCAGCTTGTTGGCGGCCTCCTACGAGCAGTACTTC
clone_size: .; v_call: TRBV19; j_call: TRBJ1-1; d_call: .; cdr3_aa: CASSFPEGGTEAFF; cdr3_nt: TGTGCCAGTAGTTTCCCAGAGGGGGGGACTGAAGCTTTCTTT
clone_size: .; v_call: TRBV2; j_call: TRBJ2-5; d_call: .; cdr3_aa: CASSEARGAQETQYF; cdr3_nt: TGTGCCAGCAGTGAAGCTAGAGGGGCCCAAGAGACCCAGTACTTC
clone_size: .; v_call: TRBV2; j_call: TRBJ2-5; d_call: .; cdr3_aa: CASSEGIGASQETQYF; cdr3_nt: TGTGCCAGCAGTGAAGGGATAGGGGCAAGCCAAGAGACCCAGTACTTC
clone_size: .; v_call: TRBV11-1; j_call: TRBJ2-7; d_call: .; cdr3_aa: CASSALSTARSYEQYF; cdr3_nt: TGTGCCAGCAGCGCCCTATCTACGGCTAGGTCCTACGAGCAGTACTTC
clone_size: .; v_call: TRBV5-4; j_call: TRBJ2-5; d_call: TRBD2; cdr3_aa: CASSFLSGGPQRTQYF; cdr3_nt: TGTGCCAGCAGCTTTCTTAGCGGGGGACCACAGAGGACCCAGTACTTC
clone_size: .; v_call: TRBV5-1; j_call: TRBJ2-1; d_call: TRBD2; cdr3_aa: CASSLRTSGEADEQFF; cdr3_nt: TGCGCCAGCAGCTTGCGGACTAGCGGGGAGGCTGATGAGCAGTTCTTC
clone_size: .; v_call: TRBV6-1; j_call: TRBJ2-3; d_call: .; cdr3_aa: CASRPGHSTDTQYF; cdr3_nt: TGTGCCAGCAGGCCGGGACATAGCACAGATACGCAGTATTTT
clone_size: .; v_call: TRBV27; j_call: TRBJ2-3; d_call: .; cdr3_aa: CASSSPIRTRRGTDTQYF; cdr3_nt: TGTGCCAGCAGTTCCCCAATACGAACGCGGCGGGGCACAGATACGCAGTATTTT
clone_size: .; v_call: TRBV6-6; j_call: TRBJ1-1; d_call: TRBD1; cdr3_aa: CASSRQGLKNTEAFF; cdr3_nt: TGTGCCAGCAGTCGACAGGGGCTGAAGAACACTGAAGCTTTCTTT
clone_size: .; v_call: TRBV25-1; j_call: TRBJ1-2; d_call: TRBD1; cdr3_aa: CASSEPGQGRSYTF; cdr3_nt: TGTGCCAGCAGTGAGCCGGGACAGGGGCGGAGCTACACCTTC
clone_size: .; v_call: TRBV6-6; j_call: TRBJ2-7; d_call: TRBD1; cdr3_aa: CASSSGTGRYEQYF; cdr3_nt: TGTGCCAGCAGTTCGGGGACAGGGCGATACGAGCAGTACTTC
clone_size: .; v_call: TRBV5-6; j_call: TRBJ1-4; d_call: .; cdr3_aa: CASSLVTLGEKLFF; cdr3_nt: TGTGCCAGCAGCTTGGTTACGCTCGGTGAAAAACTGTTTTTT
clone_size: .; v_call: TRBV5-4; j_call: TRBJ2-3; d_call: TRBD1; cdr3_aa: CASSLGRGQGTQYF; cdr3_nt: TGTGCCAGCAGCTTGGGCAGGGGGCAGGGTACGCAGTATTTT
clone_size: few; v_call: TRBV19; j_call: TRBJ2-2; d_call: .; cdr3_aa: CASSSRPRTGELFF; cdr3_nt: TGTGCCAGTAGTAGCAGGCCAAGGACCGGGGAGCTGTTTTTT
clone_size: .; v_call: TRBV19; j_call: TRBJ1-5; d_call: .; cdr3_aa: CDWRDQPQHF; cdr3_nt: TGCGACTGGAGGGATCAGCCCCAGCATTTT
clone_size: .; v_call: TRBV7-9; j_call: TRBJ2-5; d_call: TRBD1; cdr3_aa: CASSRQGAGMKTQYF; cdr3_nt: TGTGCCAGCAGCCGACAGGGGGCCGGAATGAAGACCCAGTACTTC
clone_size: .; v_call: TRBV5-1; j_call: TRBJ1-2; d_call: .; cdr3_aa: CASSPGLGQLLYYGYTF; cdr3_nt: TGCGCCAGCAGCCCGGGACTCGGACAGTTACTCTACTATGGCTACACCTTC
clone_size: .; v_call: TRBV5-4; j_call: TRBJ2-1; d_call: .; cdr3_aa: CASSPRQEQNNEQFF; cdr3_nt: TGTGCCAGCAGCCCTAGACAGGAACAGAACAATGAGCAGTTCTTC
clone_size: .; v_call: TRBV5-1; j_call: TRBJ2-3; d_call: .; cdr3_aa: CASSLGVSDSTDTQYF; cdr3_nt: TGCGCCAGCAGCTTGGGTGTCAGCGACAGCACAGATACGCAGTATTTT
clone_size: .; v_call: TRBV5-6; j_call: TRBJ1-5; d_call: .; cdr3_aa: CASSSAGTSNQPQHF; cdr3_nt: TGTGCCAGCAGCTCCGCCGGGACTTCCAATCAGCCCCAGCATTTT
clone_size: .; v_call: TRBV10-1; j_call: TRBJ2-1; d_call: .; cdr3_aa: CASSVTADNEQFF; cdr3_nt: TGCGCCAGCAGTGTAACGGCTGACAATGAGCAGTTCTTC
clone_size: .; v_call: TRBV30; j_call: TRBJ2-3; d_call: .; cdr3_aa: CAWGTSAATQYF; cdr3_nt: TGTGCCTGGGGGACCTCGGCGGCGACGCAGTATTTT
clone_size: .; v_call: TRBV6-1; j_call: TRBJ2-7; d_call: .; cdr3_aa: CASSIGYEQYF; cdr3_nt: TGTGCCAGCAGTATAGGCTACGAGCAGTACTTC
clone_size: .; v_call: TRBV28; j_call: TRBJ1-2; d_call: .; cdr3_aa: CASSLSTGRGYTF; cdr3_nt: TGTGCCAGCAGTTTATCTACAGGGAGGGGCTACACCTTC
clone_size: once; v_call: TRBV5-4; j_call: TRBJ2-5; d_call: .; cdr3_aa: CASRGPESQGQETQYF; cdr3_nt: TGTGCCAGCAGAGGGCCTGAATCGCAAGGACAAGAGACCCAGTACTTC
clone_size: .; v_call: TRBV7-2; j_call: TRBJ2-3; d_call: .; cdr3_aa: CASSFTGSTDTQYF; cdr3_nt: TGTGCCAGCAGCTTTACGGGGAGCACAGATACGCAGTATTTT
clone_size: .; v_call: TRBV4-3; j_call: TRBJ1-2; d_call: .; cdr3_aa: CASSQGQDLFYGYTF; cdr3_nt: TGCGCCAGCAGCCAAGGACAGGATCTCTTCTATGGCTACACCTTC
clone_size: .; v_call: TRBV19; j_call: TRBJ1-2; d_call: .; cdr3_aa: CASSIYGREYGYTF; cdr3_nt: TGTGCCAGTAGTATATACGGAAGGGAGTATGGCTACACCTTC
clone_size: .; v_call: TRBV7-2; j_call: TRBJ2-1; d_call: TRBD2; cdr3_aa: CASSFGGGLYNEQFF; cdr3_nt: TGTGCCAGCAGCTTTGGCGGGGGGCTCTACAATGAGCAGTTCTTC
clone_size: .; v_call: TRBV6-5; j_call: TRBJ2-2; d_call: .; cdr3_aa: CASSYTRPGELFF; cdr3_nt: TGTGCCAGCAGTTACACGAGACCCGGGGAGCTGTTTTTT
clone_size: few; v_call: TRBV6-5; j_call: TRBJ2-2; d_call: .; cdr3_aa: CASRGSKNTGELFF; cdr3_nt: TGTGCCAGCAGGGGCAGTAAGAACACCGGGGAGCTGTTTTTT
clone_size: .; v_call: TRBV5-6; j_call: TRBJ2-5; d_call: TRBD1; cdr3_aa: CASSPNLRQGRLETQYF; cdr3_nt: TGTGCCAGCAGCCCAAATTTGAGACAGGGGCGGTTAGAGACCCAGTACTTC
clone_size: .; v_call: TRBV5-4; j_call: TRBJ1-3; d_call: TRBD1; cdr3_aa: CASSSDRVSGNTIYF; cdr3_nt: TGTGCCAGCAGCTCTGACAGGGTCTCTGGAAACACCATATATTTT
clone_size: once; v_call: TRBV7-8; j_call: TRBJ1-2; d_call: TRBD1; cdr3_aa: CASSSQTGGMANYGYTF; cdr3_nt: TGTGCCAGCAGCTCCCAGACAGGGGGTATGGCTAACTATGGCTACACCTTC
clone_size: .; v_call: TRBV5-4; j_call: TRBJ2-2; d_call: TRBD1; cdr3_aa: CASSLFRGSAGELFF; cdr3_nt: TGTGCCAGCAGCTTGTTCAGGGGGAGCGCCGGGGAGCTGTTTTTT
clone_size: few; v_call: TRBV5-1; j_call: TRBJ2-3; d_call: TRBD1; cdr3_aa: CASSLDARGLDTQYF; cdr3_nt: TGCGCCAGCAGCTTGGACGCCAGGGGGTTAGATACGCAGTATTTT
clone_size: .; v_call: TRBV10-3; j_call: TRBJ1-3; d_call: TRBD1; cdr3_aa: CATNYRGQRSGNTIYF; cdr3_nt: TGTGCCACTAATTACAGGGGGCAACGCTCTGGAAACACCATATATTTT
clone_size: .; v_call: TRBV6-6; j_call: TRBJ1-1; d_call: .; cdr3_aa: CASSLGTEAFF; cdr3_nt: TGTGCCAGCTCGCTGGGCACTGAAGCTTTCTTT
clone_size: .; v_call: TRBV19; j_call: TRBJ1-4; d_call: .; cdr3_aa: CASSGNNEKLFF; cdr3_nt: TGTGCCAGTTCCGGAAATAATGAAAAACTGTTTTTT
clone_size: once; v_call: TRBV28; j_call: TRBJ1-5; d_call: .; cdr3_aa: CASSSGFLFGSNQPQHF; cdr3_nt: TGTGCCAGCAGCTCAGGATTTTTGTTTGGTAGCAATCAGCCCCAGCATTTT
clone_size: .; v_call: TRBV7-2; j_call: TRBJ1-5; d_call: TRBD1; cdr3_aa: CASSWGQASNQPQHF; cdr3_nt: TGTGCCAGCAGCTGGGGACAGGCGAGCAATCAGCCCCAGCATTTT
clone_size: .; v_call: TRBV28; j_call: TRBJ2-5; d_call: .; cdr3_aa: CASSLRDGGPRETQYF; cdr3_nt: TGTGCCAGCAGTTTAAGGGACGGAGGTCCCAGAGAGACCCAGTACTTC
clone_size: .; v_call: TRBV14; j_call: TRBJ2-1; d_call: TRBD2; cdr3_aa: CASSQRTSWVRGEQFF; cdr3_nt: TGTGCCAGCAGCCAACGGACTAGCTGGGTCCGGGGTGAGCAGTTCTTC
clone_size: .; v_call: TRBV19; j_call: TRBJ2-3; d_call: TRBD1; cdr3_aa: CASSIGQGTDTQYF; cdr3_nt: TGTGCCAGTAGTATCGGACAGGGCACAGATACGCAGTATTTT
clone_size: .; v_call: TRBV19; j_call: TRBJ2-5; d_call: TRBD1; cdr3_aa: CASSMILGQGEETQYF; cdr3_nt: TGTGCCAGTTCTATGATTTTAGGACAGGGGGAAGAGACCCAGTACTTC
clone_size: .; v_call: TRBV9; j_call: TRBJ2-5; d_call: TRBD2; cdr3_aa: CASSVGTSGGQETQYF; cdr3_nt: TGTGCCAGCAGCGTAGGTACTAGCGGGGGGCAAGAGACCCAGTACTTC
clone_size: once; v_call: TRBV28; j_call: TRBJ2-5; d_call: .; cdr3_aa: CATGGREETQYF; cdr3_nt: TGTGCCACCGGGGGTAGGGAAGAGACCCAGTACTTC
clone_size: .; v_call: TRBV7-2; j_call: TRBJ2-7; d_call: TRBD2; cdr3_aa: CASSLGGSGNPYEQYF; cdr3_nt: TGTGCCAGCAGCTTAGGGGGCAGCGGGAACCCCTACGAGCAGTACTTC